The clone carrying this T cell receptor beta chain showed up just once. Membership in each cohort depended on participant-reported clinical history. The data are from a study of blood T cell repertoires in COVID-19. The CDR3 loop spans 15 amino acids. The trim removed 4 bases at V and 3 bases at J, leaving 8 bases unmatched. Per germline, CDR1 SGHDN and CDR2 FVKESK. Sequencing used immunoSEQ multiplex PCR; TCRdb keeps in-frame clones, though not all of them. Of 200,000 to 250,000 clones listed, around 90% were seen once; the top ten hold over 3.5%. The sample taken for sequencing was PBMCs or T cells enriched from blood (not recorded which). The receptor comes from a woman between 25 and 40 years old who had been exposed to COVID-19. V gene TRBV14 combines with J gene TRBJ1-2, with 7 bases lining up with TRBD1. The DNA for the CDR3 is TGTGCCAGCAGCCCGAACCCGACAGGGTACTATGGCTACACCTTC. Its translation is CASSPNPTGYYGYTF.